This T cell receptor (beta chain) was obtained from a study of blood T cell repertoires in COVID-19 (TCRdb year 2020). In terms of the full investigation: Collaborator samples came from the United States, Italy and Spain and covered acute and convalescent phases of COVID-19. Samples came from the ongoing ImmuneRACE study (first 160 participants) plus 1,254 subjects from 6 global collaborators. A freely available public database, intended as a resource for researchers studying the immune response to SARS-CoV-2, is where the repertoires were released. The sample metadata nearly always contained a de-identified subject ID, COVID-19 status, age in years and sex. The prospective study material was composed of cDNA or gDNA derived from T cells, B-cell-depleted T cells, or PBMCs. HLA class I and class II types, where available, came from metadata supplied by the sample provider rather than from assay-based typing. The dataset comprised deeply sampled blood TCRbeta repertoires from subjects exposed to, actively infected with, or recovered from COVID-19. Broad study findings and their caveats: The quantity of clinical and demographic metadata differed by source and by participant and was supplied without curation.

V has 5 bases trimmed and J has 5 bases trimmed; junction bases matching no gene number 5. From cysteine to phenylalanine, the CDR3 is 15 amino acids long. Only the CDR3 portion is preserved as DNA: 45 bases, with reading frame beginning at the first base. CDR1 and CDR2, per the germline V gene, are KGHDR and SFDVKD. About this clone itself: The target of this receptor is not known. Per-nucleotide qualities are absent, and no much larger clonotype sits a single base away.

TCRbeta CDR3 regions were amplified from genomic DNA by means of the immunoSEQ Assay, a bias-controlled multiplex PCR. From the authors' description of their analysis: The number of nucleated cells in each sample was estimated by amplification of reference gene primers within the assay. To quantify the absolute abundance of each unique TCRbeta CDR3 rearrangement, sequence reads were collapsed and filtered. For each sample, productive Simpson clonality was calculated by taking the square root of Simpson's diversity index across productive rearrangements. TCRdb holds this immuneACCESS table with in-frame rearrangements only. Some clones are missing; in checked studies, unresolved V genes explain under half, and the rest has no known cause. V and J calls and clone size are given by that table; D and trimming were obtained from the DNA. In this sample the table shows 45,000 to 60,000 clones, more than 70% of which occur a single time. The top ten clones comprise under 2.5% of the sample.

Each collaborating institution followed its own protocols to collect whole blood in K2EDTA tubes. Collaborator samples were shipped for TCRbeta analysis as frozen whole blood, isolated PBMCs, or DNA extracted from either sample type. This receptor was obtained from a human donor in a cohort sampled during active COVID-19. The sample was peripheral blood. The rearranged segments are TRBV24-1 and TRBJ2-1; a stretch of 10 junction bases matches TRBD2. The nucleotide sequence is TGTGCCACCAGTGCTCCGGGACTAGCGAACAATGAGCAGTTCTTC. This encodes CATSAPGLANNEQFF.